This T cell receptor beta chain is from a study of shared clonotypes between healthy human individuals. Findings and caveats of the study: Blood was the sole source, and tissue repertoires probably differ. Clonotype sharing across a few donors was observed for 4% to 6.5% of naive CD4 clonotypes. Non-shared clonotypes displayed generation probabilities falling below those of clonotypes present in all four donors.

Worth noting for this clone: As yet, its antigen is unknown.

A CD45RA+ naive subset and a CD45RA-negative memory subset were split from CD4+ cells. Germline CDR1 reads SNHLY; CDR2 reads FYNNEI. V shed 7 bases and J shed 1 base, with 16 bases lying between them. This CDR3 spans 15 amino acids. This table comes from immunoSEQ multiplex PCR, and its TCRdb copy is limited to in-frame clones, with some not included. The sample lists 2 million to 2.5 million clones, roughly 95% occurring once. The chain couples TRBV2 to TRBJ1-1; tentatively, D is TRBD1 (6 bases). Sequences were obtained from naive CD4+ T cells sorted from blood. The sample's subset: CD45RA+ positively selected. This clonotype was obtained from a man aged 18 to 29 in good health. The CDR3 nucleotides are TGTGCCAGCATCGAGGGGGACGTGGGGAACACTGAAGCTTTCTTT. It codes for CASIEGDVGNTEAFF. Full variable domain (missing parts from reference TRBV2 and TRBJ1-1): EPEVTQTPSHQVTQMGQEVILRCVPISNHLYFYWYRQILGQKVEFLVSFYNNEISEKSEIFDDQFSVERPDGSNFTLKIRSTKLEDSAMYFCASIEGDVGNTEAFFGQGTRLTVV.